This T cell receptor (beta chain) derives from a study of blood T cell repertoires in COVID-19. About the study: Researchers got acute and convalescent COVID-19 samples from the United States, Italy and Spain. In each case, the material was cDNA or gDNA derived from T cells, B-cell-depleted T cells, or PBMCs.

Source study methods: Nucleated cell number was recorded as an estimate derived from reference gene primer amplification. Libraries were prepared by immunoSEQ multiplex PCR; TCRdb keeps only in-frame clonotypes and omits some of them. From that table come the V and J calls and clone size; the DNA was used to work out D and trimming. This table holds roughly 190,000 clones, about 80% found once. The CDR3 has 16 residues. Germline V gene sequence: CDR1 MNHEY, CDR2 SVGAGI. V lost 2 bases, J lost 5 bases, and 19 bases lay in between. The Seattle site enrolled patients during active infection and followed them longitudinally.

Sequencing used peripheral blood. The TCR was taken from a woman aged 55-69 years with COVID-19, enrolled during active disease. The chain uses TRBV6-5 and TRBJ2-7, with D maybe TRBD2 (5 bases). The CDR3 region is CASSYRRASLGHEQYF. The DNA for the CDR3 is TGTGCCAGCAGTTACCGACGGGCCTCACTAGGCCACGAGCAGTACTTC.